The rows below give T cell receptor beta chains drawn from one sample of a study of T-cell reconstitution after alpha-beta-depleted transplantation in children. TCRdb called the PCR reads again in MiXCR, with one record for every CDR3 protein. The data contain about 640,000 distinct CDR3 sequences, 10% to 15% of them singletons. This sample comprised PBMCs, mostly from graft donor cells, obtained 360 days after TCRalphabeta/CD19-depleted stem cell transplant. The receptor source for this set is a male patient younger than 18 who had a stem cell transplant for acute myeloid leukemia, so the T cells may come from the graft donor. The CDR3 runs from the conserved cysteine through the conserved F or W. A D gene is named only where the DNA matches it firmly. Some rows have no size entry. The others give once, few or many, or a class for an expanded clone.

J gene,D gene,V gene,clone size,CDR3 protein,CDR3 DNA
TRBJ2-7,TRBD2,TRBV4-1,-,CASSQGLDVGRAWEQYF,TGCGCCAGCAGCCAAGGCCTTGATGTCGGGAGGGCCTGGGAGCAGTACTTC
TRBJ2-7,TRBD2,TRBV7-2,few,CASSYPDGGEYEQYF,TGTGCCAGCAGCTACCCTGATGGGGGGGAATACGAGCAGTACTTC
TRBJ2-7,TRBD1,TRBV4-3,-,CASSQGTGSNEQYF,TGCGCCAGCAGCCAAGGGACAGGGTCCAACGAGCAGTACTTC
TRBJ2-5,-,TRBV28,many,CASSGGRAVFETQYF,TGTGCCAGCAGTGGGGGACGAGCGGTTTTTGAGACCCAGTACTTC
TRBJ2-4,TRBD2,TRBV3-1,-,CASSQLSGGRLGIQYF,TGTGCCAGCAGCCAACTGTCGGGGGGGCGCCTCGGCATTCAGTACTTC
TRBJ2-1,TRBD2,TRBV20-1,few,CSASGGELGQFF,TGCAGTGCTAGCGGGGGGGAACTGGGGCAGTTCTTC
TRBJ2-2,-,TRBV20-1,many,CSARSLGTGELFF,TGCAGTGCTAGATCGCTGGGAACCGGGGAGCTGTTTTTT
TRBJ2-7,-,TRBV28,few,CASSRVGLSYEQYF,TGTGCCAGCAGTAGAGTGGGTCTGAGCTACGAGCAGTACTTC
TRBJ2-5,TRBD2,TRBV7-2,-,CASRIAGGETQYF,TGTGCCAGCAGGATAGCGGGGGGAGAGACCCAGTACTTC
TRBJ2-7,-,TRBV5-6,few,CASSHLSRGLLYEQYF,TGTGCCAGCAGCCATTTGTCTCGCGGACTCCTCTACGAGCAGTACTTC
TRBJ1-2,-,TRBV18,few,CASSPFDSPGLLYGYTF,TGTGCCAGCTCACCTTTCGATTCACCGGGACTGCTCTATGGCTACACCTTC
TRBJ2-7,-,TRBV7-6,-,CASSLAVGQQYF,TGTGCCAGCAGCTTAGCGGTGGGACAGCAGTACTTC
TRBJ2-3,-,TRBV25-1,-,CASSAPGQGTDTQYF,TGTGCCAGCAGTGCCCCCGGCCAGGGTACAGATACGCAGTATTTT
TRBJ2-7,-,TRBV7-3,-,CASSLSATVDYEQYF,TGTGCCAGCAGCTTATCGGCTACCGTTGACTACGAGCAGTACTTC
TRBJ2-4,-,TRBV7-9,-,CASSERPGPRSARIQYF,TGTGCCAGCAGCGAACGTCCGGGACCGAGATCTGCCCGAATTCAGTACTTC
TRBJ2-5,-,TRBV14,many,CASSQLAPFQETQYF,TGTGCCAGCAGCCAGTTAGCTCCTTTCCAAGAGACCCAGTACTTC
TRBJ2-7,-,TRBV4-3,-,CASSQWTGRDSYEQYF,TGCGCCAGCAGCCAGTGGACAGGGAGGGATAGTTACGAGCAGTACTTC
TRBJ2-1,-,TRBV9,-,CASSAQTRNNEQFF,TGTGCCAGCAGCGCCCAAACTAGAAACAATGAGCAGTTCTTC
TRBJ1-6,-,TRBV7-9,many,CASSPGQGGNSPLHF,TGTGCCAGCAGCCCAGGGCAGGGCGGTAATTCACCCCTCCACTTT
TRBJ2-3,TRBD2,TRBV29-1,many,CSVAGLAATDTQYF,TGCAGCGTTGCGGGCCTAGCGGCCACAGATACGCAGTATTTT
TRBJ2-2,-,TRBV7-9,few,CATTRQASNTGELFF,TGTGCCACCACCCGACAGGCCTCGAACACCGGGGAGCTGTTTTTT
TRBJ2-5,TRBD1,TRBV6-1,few,CASRNTGEKETQYF,TGTGCCAGCAGGAATACAGGGGAAAAAGAGACCCAGTACTTC
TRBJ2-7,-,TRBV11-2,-,CASSLDFPDGGVSSYEQYF,TGTGCCAGCAGCTTAGATTTTCCGGACGGCGGGGTTAGCTCCTACGAGCAGTACTTC
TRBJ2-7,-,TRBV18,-,CASSPALGFSYEQYF,TGTGCCAGCTCACCGGCCCTGGGGTTTTCCTACGAGCAGTACTTC
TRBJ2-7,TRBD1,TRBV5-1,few,CASSPPGQGTSYEQYF,TGCGCCAGCAGCCCTCCAGGACAGGGGACCTCCTACGAGCAGTACTTC
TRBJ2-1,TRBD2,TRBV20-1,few,CRPTSGISYEQFF,TGCAGGCCGACTAGCGGGATCTCATATGAGCAGTTCTTC
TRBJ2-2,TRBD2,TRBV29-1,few,CSVEGLAGVNTGELFF,TGCAGCGTTGAAGGACTAGCGGGAGTTAACACCGGGGAGCTGTTTTTT
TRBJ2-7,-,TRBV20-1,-,CSLNPGTSYEQYF,TGCAGTTTAAATCCCGGAACCTCCTACGAGCAGTACTTC
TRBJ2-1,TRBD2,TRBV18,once,CASSPIRLAGRLPYNEQFF,TGTGCCAGCTCACCGATACGACTAGCGGGGCGCTTACCCTACAATGAGCAGTTCTTC
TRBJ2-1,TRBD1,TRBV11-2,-,CASSRFFRDRGPFSYNEQFF,TGTGCCAGCAGTCGTTTTTTCCGGGACAGGGGCCCTTTCTCCTACAATGAGCAGTTCTTC
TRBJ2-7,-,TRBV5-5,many,CASSNPGLLGDEQYF,TGTGCCAGCAGCAATCCGGGACTCCTCGGGGACGAGCAGTACTTC
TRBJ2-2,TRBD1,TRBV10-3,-,CAITWTGLRELFF,TGTGCCATCACCTGGACAGGGTTAAGGGAGCTGTTTTTT
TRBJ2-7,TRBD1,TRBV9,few,CASSPAFGQGTYEQYF,TGTGCCAGCAGCCCAGCCTTCGGACAGGGGACCTACGAGCAGTACTTC
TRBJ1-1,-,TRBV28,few,CAGGRTYTEAFF,TGTGCCGGGGGGAGGACTTACACTGAAGCTTTCTTT
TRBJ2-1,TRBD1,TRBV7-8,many,CASRDRGLNEQFF,TGTGCCAGCAGGGACAGGGGGCTCAATGAGCAGTTCTTC
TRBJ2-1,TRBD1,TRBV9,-,CASSVGVWRLEGANNEQFF,TGTGCCAGCAGCGTAGGGGTGTGGCGGCTAGAGGGGGCCAACAATGAGCAGTTCTTC
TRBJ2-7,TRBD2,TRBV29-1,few,CSVERREGGYEQYF,TGCAGCGTTGAACGGCGGGAGGGAGGCTACGAGCAGTACTTC
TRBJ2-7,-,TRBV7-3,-,CASSPGITYEQYF,TGTGCCAGCAGCCCCGGGATCACCTACGAGCAGTACTTC
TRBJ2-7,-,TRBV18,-,CASSPETTRRGEQYF,TGTGCCAGCTCACCTGAGACGACCAGAAGAGGCGAGCAGTACTTC
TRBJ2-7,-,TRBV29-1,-,CSVATRPLSYEQYF,TGCAGCGTTGCTACCCGACCGCTCTCCTACGAGCAGTACTTC
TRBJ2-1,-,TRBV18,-,CASSPPRDSTYNEQFF,TGTGCCAGCTCACCACCGCGGGACTCGACCTACAATGAGCAGTTCTTC
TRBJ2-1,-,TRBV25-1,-,CASSEGGQLAVYNEQFF,TGTGCCAGCAGTGAAGGGGGCCAGCTAGCGGTCTACAATGAGCAGTTCTTC
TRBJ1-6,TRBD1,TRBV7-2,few,CASSLVVGQGAWSPLHF,TGTGCCAGCAGCTTAGTAGTCGGACAGGGGGCATGGTCACCCCTCCACTTT
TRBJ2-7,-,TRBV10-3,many,CAISESAGWERDEQYF,TGTGCCATCAGTGAGTCGGCAGGGTGGGAGAGGGACGAGCAGTACTTC
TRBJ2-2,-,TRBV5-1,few,CASSLISTGELFF,TGCGCCAGCAGCTTAATTAGCACCGGGGAGCTGTTTTTT
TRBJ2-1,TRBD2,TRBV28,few,CASSAPGLAKNEQFF,TGTGCCAGCAGTGCTCCGGGACTAGCGAAAAATGAGCAGTTCTTC
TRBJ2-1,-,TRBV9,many,CASSFNSYNEQFF,TGTGCCAGCAGCTTCAATTCCTACAATGAGCAGTTCTTC
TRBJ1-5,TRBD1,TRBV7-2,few,CASSLAGQGQPQHF,TGTGCCAGCAGCTTAGCCGGACAGGGGCAGCCCCAGCATTTT
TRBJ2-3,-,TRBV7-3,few,CASGRLGSTDTQYF,TGTGCCAGCGGACGACTAGGAAGCACAGATACGCAGTATTTT
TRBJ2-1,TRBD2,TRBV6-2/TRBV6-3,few,CASSHHYVRQREGHEQFF,TGTGCCAGCAGCCACCATTACGTTCGTCAGCGGGAGGGCCATGAGCAGTTCTTC
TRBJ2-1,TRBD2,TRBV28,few,CASRFRGLAGPSYNEQFF,TGTGCCAGCAGGTTCAGGGGACTAGCGGGGCCGTCCTACAATGAGCAGTTCTTC
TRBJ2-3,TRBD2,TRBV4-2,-,CASSRNPGGSGDTQYF,TGTGCCAGCAGCCGGAATCCCGGCGGGAGTGGAGATACGCAGTATTTT
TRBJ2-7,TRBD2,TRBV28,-,CASSLRGVAGPYEQYF,TGTGCCAGCAGTTTAAGGGGCGTAGCGGGGCCCTACGAGCAGTACTTC